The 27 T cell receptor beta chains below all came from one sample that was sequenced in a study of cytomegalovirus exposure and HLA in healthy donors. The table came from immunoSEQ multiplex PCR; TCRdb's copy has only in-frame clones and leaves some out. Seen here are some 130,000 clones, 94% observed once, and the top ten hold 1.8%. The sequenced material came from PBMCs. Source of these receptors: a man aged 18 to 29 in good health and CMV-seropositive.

The CDR3 DNA follows: TGTGCCAGCAGCTTAGCAGCTAGATCCGACCAGTACTTC. Translating gives CASSLAARSDQYF. The rearrangement uses TRBV7-9 and TRBJ2-5; no firm D call. The CDR3 consists of 13 residues. Trimming cost V 0 bases and J 10 bases, with 12 bases left between them. From germline, CDR1 is SEHNR and CDR2 FQNEAQ (reference sequence). Together with reference TRBV7-9 and TRBJ2-5, the CDR3 gives the full variable domain: DTGVSQNPRHKITKRGQNVTFRCDPISEHNRLYWYRQTLGQGPEFLTYFQNEAQLEKSRLLSDRFSAERPKGSFSTLEIQRTEQGDSAMYLCASSLAARSDQYFGPGTRLLVL.

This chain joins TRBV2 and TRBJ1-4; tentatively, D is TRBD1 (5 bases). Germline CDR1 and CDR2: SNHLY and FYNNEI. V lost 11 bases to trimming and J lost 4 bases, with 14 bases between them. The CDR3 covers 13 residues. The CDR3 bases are TGTGCCGGCTCCAGGGTAGATAATGAAAAACTGTTTTTT. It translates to CAGSRVDNEKLFF.

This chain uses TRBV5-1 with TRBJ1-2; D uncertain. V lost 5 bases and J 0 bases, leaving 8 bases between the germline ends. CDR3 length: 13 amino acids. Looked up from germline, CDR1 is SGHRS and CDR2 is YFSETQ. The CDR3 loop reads CASSREANYGYTF. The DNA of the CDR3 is TGCGCCAGCAGTCGAGAAGCTAACTATGGCTACACCTTC.

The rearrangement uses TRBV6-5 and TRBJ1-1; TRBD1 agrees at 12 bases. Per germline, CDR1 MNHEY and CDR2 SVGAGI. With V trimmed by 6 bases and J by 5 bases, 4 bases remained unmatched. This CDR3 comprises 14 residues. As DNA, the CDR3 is TGTGCCAGCAGACGGGACAGGGGGCGAACTGAAGCTTTCTTT. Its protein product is CASRRDRGRTEAFF.

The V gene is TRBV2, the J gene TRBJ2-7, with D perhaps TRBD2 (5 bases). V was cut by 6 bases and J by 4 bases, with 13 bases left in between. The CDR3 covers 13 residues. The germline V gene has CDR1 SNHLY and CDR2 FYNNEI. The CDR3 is CASRFEGGYEQYF. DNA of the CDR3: TGTGCCAGCAGATTCGAGGGTGGGTACGAGCAGTACTTC.

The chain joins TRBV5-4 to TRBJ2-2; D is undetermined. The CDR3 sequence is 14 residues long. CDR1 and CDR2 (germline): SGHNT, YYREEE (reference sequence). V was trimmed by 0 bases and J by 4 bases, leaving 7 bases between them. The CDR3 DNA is TGTGCCAGCAGCTTGGAAGCCGCCACCGGGGAGCTGTTTTTT. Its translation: CASSLEAATGELFF. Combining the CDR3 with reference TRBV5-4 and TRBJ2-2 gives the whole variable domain ETGVTQSPTHLIKTRGQQVTLRCSSQSGHNTVSWYQQALGQGPQFIFQYYREEENGRGNFPPRFSGLQFPNYSSELNVNALELDDSALYLCASSLEAATGELFFGEGSRLTVL.

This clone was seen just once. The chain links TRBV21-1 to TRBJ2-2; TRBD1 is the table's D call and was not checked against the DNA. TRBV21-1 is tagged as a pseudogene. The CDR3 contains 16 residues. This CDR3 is CATVNNSGTGAGELFF. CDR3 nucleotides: TGTGCCACCGTTAATAACTCCGGGACAGGGGCCGGGGAGCTGTTTTTT.

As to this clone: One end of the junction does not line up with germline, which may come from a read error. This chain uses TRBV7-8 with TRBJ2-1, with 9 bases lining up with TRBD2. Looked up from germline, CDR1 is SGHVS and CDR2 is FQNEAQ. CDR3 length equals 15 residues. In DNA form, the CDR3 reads TGTGCCAGCAGCATAGCGGGAGTCCCCTACAATGAGCAGTTCTTC. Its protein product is CASSIAGVPYNEQFF. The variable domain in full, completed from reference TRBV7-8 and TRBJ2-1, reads GAGVSQSPRYKVAKRGQDVALRCDPISGHVSLFWYQQALGQGPEFLTYFQNEAQLDKSGLPSDRFFAERPEGSVSTLKIQRTQQEDSAVYLCASSIAGVPYNEQFFGPGTRLTVL.

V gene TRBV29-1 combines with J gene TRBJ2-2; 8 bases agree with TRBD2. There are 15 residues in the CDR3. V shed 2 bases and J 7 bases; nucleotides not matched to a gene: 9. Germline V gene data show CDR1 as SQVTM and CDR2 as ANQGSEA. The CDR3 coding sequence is TGCAGCGTTGAATCGGGGGGGAGAACGGTCGGGGAGCTGTTTTTT. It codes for CSVESGGRTVGELFF.

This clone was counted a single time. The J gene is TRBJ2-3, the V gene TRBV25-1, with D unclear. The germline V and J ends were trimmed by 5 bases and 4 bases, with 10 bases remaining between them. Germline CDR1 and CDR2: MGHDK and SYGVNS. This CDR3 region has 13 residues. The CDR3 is CASSMGWADTQYF. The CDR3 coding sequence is TGTGCCAGCAGTATGGGCTGGGCAGATACGCAGTATTTT.

As DNA, the CDR3 is TGTGCCAGCAGCTTACCCTTCTACGAGCAGTACTTC. Its protein is CASSLPFYEQYF. V usage is TRBV7-9 and J usage is TRBJ2-7; D call uncertain. The CDR3 length is 12 residues. Germline lookup yields CDR1 SEHNR and CDR2 FQNEAQ (reference sequence). Deletions cut 2 bases from V and 3 bases from J, with 5 bases between.

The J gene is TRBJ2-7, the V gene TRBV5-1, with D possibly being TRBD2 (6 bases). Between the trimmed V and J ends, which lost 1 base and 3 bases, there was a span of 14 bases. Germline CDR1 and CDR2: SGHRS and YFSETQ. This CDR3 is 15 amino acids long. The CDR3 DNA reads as TGCGCCAGCAGCTTGTCGGTTGGGGGGATCTACGAGCAGTACTTC. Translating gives CASSLSVGGIYEQYF.

CDR3 amino acids: CASSSGQGFYNQPQHF. Written as DNA, the CDR3 is TGTGCCAGCAGCTCGGGACAGGGATTTTACAATCAGCCCCAGCATTTT. The J gene is TRBJ1-5, the V gene TRBV28; 9 bases line up with TRBD1. V lost 6 bases to trimming and J lost 3 bases; unmatched junction nucleotides: 9. CDR1 and CDR2 from the germline V gene are MDHEN and SYDVKM. The CDR3 length is 16 residues.

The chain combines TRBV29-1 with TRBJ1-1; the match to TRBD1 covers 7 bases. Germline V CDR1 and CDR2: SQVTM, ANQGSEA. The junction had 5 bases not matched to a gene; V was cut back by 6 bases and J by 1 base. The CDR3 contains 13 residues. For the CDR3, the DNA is TGCAGCGTCACAGGGGTTGGGAACACTGAAGCTTTCTTT. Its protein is CSVTGVGNTEAFF.

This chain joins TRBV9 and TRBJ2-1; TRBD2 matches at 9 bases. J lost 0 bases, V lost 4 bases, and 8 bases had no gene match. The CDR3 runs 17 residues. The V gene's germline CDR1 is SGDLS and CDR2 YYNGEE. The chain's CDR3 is CASSLRNSGSSYNEQFF. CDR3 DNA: TGTGCCAGCAGCCTCCGAAATAGCGGGAGCTCCTACAATGAGCAGTTCTTC.

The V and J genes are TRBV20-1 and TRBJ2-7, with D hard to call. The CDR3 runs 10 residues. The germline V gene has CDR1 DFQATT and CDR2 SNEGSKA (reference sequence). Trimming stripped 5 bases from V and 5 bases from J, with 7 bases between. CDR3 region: CSACVNEQYF. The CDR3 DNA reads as TGCAGTGCTTGCGTGAACGAGCAGTACTTC.

The DNA of the CDR3 is TGTGCCAGCAGCTTGGATGACAGGGGGTCGGGCTATGGCTACACCTTC. It yields the protein CASSLDDRGSGYGYTF. V usage is TRBV5-8 and J usage is TRBJ1-2; 9 bases match TRBD1. V lost 0 bases and J lost 4; bases outside the gene matches: 7. This CDR3 spans 16 amino acids. Germline V CDR1 and CDR2: SGHTS, YDEGEE. Together with reference TRBV5-8 and TRBJ1-2, the CDR3 gives the full variable domain: EAGVTQSPTHLIKTRGQQATLRCSPISGHTSVYWYQQALGLGLQFLLWYDEGEERNRGNFPPRFSGRQFPNYSSELNVNALELEDSALYLCASSLDDRGSGYGYTFGSGTRLTVV.

The CDR3 protein is CASSPDSGQAFEAFF. The CDR3 coding sequence is TGTGCCAGCAGCCCCGACTCCGGACAGGCCTTTGAAGCTTTCTTT. The chain is built from TRBV7-6 and TRBJ1-1; 7 bases match TRBD1. This CDR3 comprises 15 residues. CDR1 is SGHVS, CDR2 FNYEAQ, per germline. Trimming at V came to 5 bases and at J to 7 bases, leaving 13 bases not matched to a gene.

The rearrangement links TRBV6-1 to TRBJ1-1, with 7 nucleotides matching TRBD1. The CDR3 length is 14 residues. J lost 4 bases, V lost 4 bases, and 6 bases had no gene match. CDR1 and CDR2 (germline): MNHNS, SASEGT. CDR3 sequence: CASSAETGITEAFF. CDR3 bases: TGTGCCAGCAGTGCCGAGACAGGGATCACTGAAGCTTTCTTT.

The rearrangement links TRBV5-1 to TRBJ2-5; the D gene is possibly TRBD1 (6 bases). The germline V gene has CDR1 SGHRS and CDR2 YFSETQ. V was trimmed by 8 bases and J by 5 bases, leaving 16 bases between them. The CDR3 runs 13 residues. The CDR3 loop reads CASSTGLGETQYF. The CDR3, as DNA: TGCGCCAGTTCAACAGGGCTGGGGGAGACCCAGTACTTC.

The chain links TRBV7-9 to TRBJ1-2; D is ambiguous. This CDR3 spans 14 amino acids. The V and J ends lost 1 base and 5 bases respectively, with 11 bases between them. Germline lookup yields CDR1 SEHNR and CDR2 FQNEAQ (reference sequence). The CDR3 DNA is TGTGCCAGCAGCTTAGGAGGCCGATTATATGGCTACACCTTC. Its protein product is CASSLGGRLYGYTF.

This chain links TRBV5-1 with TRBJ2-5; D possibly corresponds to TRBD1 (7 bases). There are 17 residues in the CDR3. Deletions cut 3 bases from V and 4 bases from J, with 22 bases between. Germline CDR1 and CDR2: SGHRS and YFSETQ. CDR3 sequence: CASSSTYDRAGGETQYF. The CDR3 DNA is TGCGCCAGCAGCTCAACCTATGACAGGGCCGGGGGAGAGACCCAGTACTTC.

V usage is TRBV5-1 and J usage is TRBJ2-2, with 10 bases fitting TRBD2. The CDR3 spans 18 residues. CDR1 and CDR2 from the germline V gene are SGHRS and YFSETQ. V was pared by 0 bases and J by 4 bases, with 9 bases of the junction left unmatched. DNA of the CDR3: TGCGCCAGCAGCTTGGTCGTAGCGGGAGGATTTCTCACCGGGGAGCTGTTTTTT. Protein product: CASSLVVAGGFLTGELFF.

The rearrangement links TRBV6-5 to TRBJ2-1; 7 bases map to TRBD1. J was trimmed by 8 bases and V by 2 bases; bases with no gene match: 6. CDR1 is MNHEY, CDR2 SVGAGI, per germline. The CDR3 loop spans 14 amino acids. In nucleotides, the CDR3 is TGTGCCAGCAGTTACGAGGGGGCGCCAGATGAGCAGTTCTTC. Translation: CASSYEGAPDEQFF.

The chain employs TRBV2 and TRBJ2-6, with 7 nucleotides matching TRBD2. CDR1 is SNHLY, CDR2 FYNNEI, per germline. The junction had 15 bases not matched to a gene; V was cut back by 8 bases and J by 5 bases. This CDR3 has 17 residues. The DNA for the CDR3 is TGTGCCAGCTTAGGGCTAGCGGATCTTTGGCGGGCCAACGTCCTGACTTTC. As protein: CASLGLADLWRANVLTF.

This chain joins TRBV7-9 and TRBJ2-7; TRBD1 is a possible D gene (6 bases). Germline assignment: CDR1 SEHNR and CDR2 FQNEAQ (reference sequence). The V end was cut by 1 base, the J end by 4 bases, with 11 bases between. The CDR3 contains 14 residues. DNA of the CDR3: TGTGCCAGCAGCTTAGGGACAGCCGGTTACGAGCAGTACTTC. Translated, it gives CASSLGTAGYEQYF.

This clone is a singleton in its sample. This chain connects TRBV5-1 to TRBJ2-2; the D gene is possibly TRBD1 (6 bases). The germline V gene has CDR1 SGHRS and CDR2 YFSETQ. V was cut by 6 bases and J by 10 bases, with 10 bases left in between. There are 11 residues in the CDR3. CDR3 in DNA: TGCGCCAGCACTTTGGGGGCGGAGCTGTTTTTT. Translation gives CASTLGAELFF. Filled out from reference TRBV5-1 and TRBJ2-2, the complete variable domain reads KAGVTQTPRYLIKTRGQQVTLSCSPISGHRSVSWYQQTPGQGLQFLFEYFSETQRNKGNFPGRFSGRQFSNSRSEMNVSTLELGDSALYLCASTLGAELFFGEGSRLTVL.